Described below is a single TCR beta chain sequence and its context. This clonotype showed up just a few times. The target of this receptor is not known. Base qualities are not recorded, but no much larger clone differs from it by a single base. These data originate in a study of T cell repertoires in cytomegalovirus infection (dated by TCRdb to between 2018 and 2021). Background for the entire study: Donor HLA type was relevant to the analysis, because carriage of CMV infection together with the matching HLA type was indicated by public TCR beta signatures.

The research as a whole found: The ex vivo response was dominated by HLA-C-restricted CMV-specific TCR beta clonotypes, and the single most frequent clonotype in two of eight donors was supplied by these HLA-C-restricted clonotypes. Carriers of CMV infection plus the relevant HLA type were discriminated by the cumulative frequency of public TCR beta family members in the study cohort and in an independent roughly 340-donor cohort.

The germline V gene specifies LGHNA as CDR1 and YNFKEQ as CDR2. Between the V and J ends, shortened by 0 bases and 8 bases respectively, the junction contains 4 bases. Taken from cysteine to phenylalanine, the CDR3 has 11 residues. This entry keeps only the CDR3 DNA: 33 bases, framed from base 1. Reads for this sample came from an Illumina HiSeq 1500. The public reads were reanalyzed by TCRdb: fastp trimming at Q25, MiXCR alignment, in-frame beta chains only. Each entry is one CDR3 protein sequence, shown with its most common DNA and genes. The sample table records 150,000 to 190,000 distinct CDR3 sequences; roughly a quarter of these occur just once. The ten largest clones capture 11% of the sample.

Sequences were obtained from PBMCs. The rearrangement joined TRBV4-2 to TRBJ1-2, with an unclear D gene assignment. The sequence was obtained from a human donor in good health (CMV status not recorded). Some clones in this sample may be carry-over from other donors' samples. CDR3 protein: CASSQDGGYTF. Here is the DNA: TGTGCCAGCAGCCAAGACGGAGGCTACACCTTC.